These 11 T cell receptor beta chains share one sample of origin, sequenced in a study of beta chain features in type 1 diabetes listed by TCRdb under 2018. Libraries were prepared through the immunoSEQ multiplex PCR assay. The entire amount of isolated RNA was reverse transcribed using the High Capacity cDNA Reverse Transcription Kit, so the sequenced TCRB transcripts were expressed ones. Sourced from immuneACCESS, this table was stored by TCRdb with only in-frame sequences that have V and J called. A share of the clones is absent; for the studies checked, an unresolved V gene accounts for under half, and the remainder has no known explanation. The sample table shows 150,000 to 190,000 clones, and approximately 8.1% are seen once. 0.65% of the sample is held by the ten biggest clonotypes. The specimen sequenced was central memory CD4+ T cells from blood. These TCRs come from a man between 18 and 29 years old in good health.

The table lists this clone with many counts. The J gene is TRBJ2-1, the V gene TRBV25-1, with D possibly matching TRBD1 (5 bases). The CDR3 loop spans 12 amino acids. Germline CDR1 and CDR2: MGHDK and SYGVNS. The V and J ends lost 6 bases and 7 bases respectively, with 10 bases between them. The CDR3 region has the DNA TGTGCCAGCAGAAGGGGTTGGAATGAGCAGTTCTTC. Protein sequence: CASRRGWNEQFF. Combining the CDR3 with reference TRBV25-1 and TRBJ2-1 gives the whole variable domain EADIYQTPRYLVIGTGKKITLECSQTMGHDKMYWYQQDPGMELHLIHYSYGVNSTEKGDLSSESTVSRIRTEHFPLTLESARPSHTSQYLCASRRGWNEQFFGPGTRLTVL.

The chain carries TRBV2 and TRBJ2-4; TRBD1 matches at 7 bases. V lost 2 bases to trimming and J lost 8 bases; unmatched junction nucleotides: 6. Germline lookup yields CDR1 SNHLY and CDR2 FYNNEI. The CDR3 has 14 residues. CDR3 loop: CASSERGPVDIQYF. In DNA form, the CDR3 reads TGTGCCAGCAGTGAAAGGGGGCCAGTCGACATTCAGTACTTC.

This clone was seen more than once but under ten times. CDR3 nucleotides: TGTGCCAGCAGACAGACGGACAGGGTATATGGCTACACCTTC. Encoded protein: CASRQTDRVYGYTF. The chain uses TRBV6-5 and TRBJ1-2; 8 bases agree with TRBD1. V trimming: 6 bases; J trimming: 5 bases; junction bases outside the gene matches: 8. The germline CDR1 and CDR2 sequences are MNHEY and SVGAGI. This CDR3 has 14 amino acids.

The chain carries TRBV28 and TRBJ1-4; D is unclear. V lost 3 bases and J lost 4, with 9 bases in between. The CDR3 runs to 14 residues. CDR1 and CDR2 (germline): MDHEN, SYDVKM. The CDR3 nucleotides read TGTGCCAGCAGTTTCGCGGGAATTAATGAAAAACTGTTTTTT. Encoded protein: CASSFAGINEKLFF.

This clone showed up just a few times. The V gene is TRBV4-3, the J gene TRBJ2-2; 8 bases match TRBD2. The CDR3 extends over 16 amino acids. Germline V CDR1 and CDR2: LGHNA, YSLEER. After removal of 1 base from V and 6 bases from J, the junction contained 7 bases not matched to a gene. CDR3 coding DNA: TGCGCCAGCAGCCAAGGAGCGGGAGCGTCGGCCGGGGAGCTGTTTTTT. It encodes CASSQGAGASAGELFF.

This clone was seen ten or more times. The same CDR3 also results from other DNA sequences found in this sample. This sequence joins TRBV4-2 and TRBJ2-7; 8 nucleotides match TRBD1. The CDR3 is made up of 16 amino acids. J was trimmed by 0 bases and V by 1 base; bases with no gene match: 5. Germline lookup yields CDR1 LGHNA and CDR2 YNFKEQ. The CDR3 is CASSQGGQGGSYEQYF. For the CDR3, the DNA is TGTGCCAGCAGCCAAGGTGGACAGGGAGGCTCCTACGAGCAGTACTTC.

This rearrangement joins TRBV9 to TRBJ1-2; the match to TRBD1 covers 7 bases. The J segment lost 2 bases and the V segment lost 4 bases, leaving 5 bases of the junction unmatched. This CDR3 is 14 amino acids long. Germline V gene lookup returns CDR1 SGDLS and CDR2 YYNGEE. The CDR3 coding sequence is TGTGCCAGCAGCCCCCAGGACAGGAACTATGGCTACACCTTC. Its translation: CASSPQDRNYGYTF.

This sequence joins TRBV9 and TRBJ2-1; 9 bases agree with TRBD2. CDR1 and CDR2 from the germline V gene are SGDLS and YYNGEE. The CDR3 is 20 amino acids. V shed 1 base, J shed 0 bases, and the junction held 14 bases outside the gene matches. The CDR3, as DNA: TGTGCCAGCAGCGTATGGGCATCTAGCGGGGATATCAGCTCCTACAATGAGCAGTTCTTC. Its protein product is CASSVWASSGDISSYNEQFF.

The chain combines TRBV30 with TRBJ2-5, with a weak D call TRBD2 (6 bases). Per the germline V gene, CDR1 is GTSNPN and CDR2 is SVGIG (reference sequence). Trimming took off 7 bases at V and 3 bases at J, with 15 bases between the two ends. CDR3 length equals 13 residues. Written as DNA, the CDR3 is TGTGCCTCGACCAAGGGACTGGAAGAGACCCAGTACTTC. Protein: CASTKGLEETQYF.

The V and J genes are TRBV7-8 and TRBJ1-6; 9 positions match TRBD1. Germline values: CDR1 SGHVS, CDR2 FQNEAQ. The ends lost 5 bases at V and 6 bases at J; junction bases unmatched: 5. CDR3 length: 15 amino acids. The CDR3 nucleotides read TGTGCCAGCAGCGCGTACAGGGGGCCTAATTCACCCCTCCACTTT. Its translation: CASSAYRGPNSPLHF.

This clone occurred a few times. CDR3 coding DNA: TGTGCCAGCAGCGCCGGGACAGGGGTATGGAACACTGAAGCTTTCTTT. Protein sequence: CASSAGTGVWNTEAFF. The V gene is TRBV5-4, the J gene TRBJ1-1; 10 bases agree with TRBD1. Trimming removed 4 bases from V and 1 base from J; junction bases left unmatched: 7. Germline V CDR1 and CDR2: SGHNT, YYREEE (reference sequence). The CDR3 runs to 16 residues.